Below are 15 T cell receptor beta chains sequenced from a single sample in a study of vaccination and CD4 T cells after COVID-19. Treatment here: approximately 10-day PBMC culture with coronavirus spike peptide pools or control peptides (ViraFEST assay). Oncomine TCR Beta short-read sequencing was applied to DNA from cultured CD4+ T cells. TCRdb re-derived calls from the PCR reads in MiXCR, one entry per CDR3 protein. The sample contains some 18,000 distinct CDR3 sequences, about three fifths of which appear only once. Which antigens these TCRs recognize remains unknown. This sample comprised CD4+ T cells from blood, cultured in vitro, obtained before SARS-CoV-2 vaccination. Receptors were obtained from a human donor who had recovered from COVID-19.

This rearrangement joins TRBV20-1 to TRBJ2-1; the match to TRBD2 covers 9 bases. This CDR3 has 15 residues. After removal of 0 bases from V and 7 bases from J, the junction contained 7 bases not matched to a gene. In germline, CDR1 is DFQATT, CDR2 SNEGSKA (reference sequence). CDR3 coding DNA: TGCAGTGCTAGAGATCCTAGCGGGAATGGGAATGAGCAGTTCTTC. This codes for CSARDPSGNGNEQFF.

V usage is TRBV29-1 and J usage is TRBJ1-5, with a tentative D call TRBD1 (6 bases). V was pared by 4 bases and J by 5 bases, with 21 bases between. Germline V gene data show CDR1 as SQVTM and CDR2 as ANQGSEA. CDR3 length: 16 amino acids. The CDR3 DNA follows: TGCAGCGTTGGGGCCCAGGCAGGGGAACAGGATCAGCCCCAGCATTTT. Its protein product is CSVGAQAGEQDQPQHF.

The chain couples TRBV6-5 to TRBJ1-6; D uncertain. In germline, CDR1 is MNHEY, CDR2 SVGAGI. The V end was cut by 2 bases, the J end by 7 bases, with 9 bases between. CDR3 length: 14 residues. The CDR3 DNA sequence: TGTGCCAGCAGTTACGCGGGAAGAAATTCACCCCTCCACTTT. It translates to CASSYAGRNSPLHF.

In regard to this clonotype: The conserved final phenylalanine or tryptophan is absent from the CDR3, which likely points to a read error. The genes are TRBV6-1 and TRBJ1-2; TRBD1 agrees at 8 bases. V dropped 1 base and J dropped 7; count of bases not matched to a gene: 8. The CDR3 covers 15 residues. The V gene's germline CDR1 is MNHNS and CDR2 SASEGT. The CDR3 coding sequence is TGTGCCAGCAGTGAAGTGCAGGGGGCGCCTTTTGGCTACACCCTC. Amino acid sequence: CASSEVQGAPFGYTL.

J is TRBJ1-5 and V is TRBV10-3, with D hard to call. V was pared by 8 bases and J by 4 bases, with 12 bases between. Per the germline V gene, CDR1 is ENHRY and CDR2 is SYGVKD. The CDR3 runs to 13 residues. CDR3 residues: CAISEAGNQPQHF. The CDR3 nucleotides are TGTGCCATCTCCGAAGCGGGGAATCAGCCCCAGCATTTT.

The chain recombines TRBV19 with TRBJ1-1; TRBD1 matches 8 bases. Looked up from germline, CDR1 is LNHDA and CDR2 is SQIVND (reference sequence). There are 15 residues in the CDR3. The V segment lost 7 bases and the J segment 1 base; nucleotides outside the gene matches: 8. CDR3 DNA: TGTGCCAGTACAATGGGACAGGCCTCGAACACTGAAGCTTTCTTT. Residues: CASTMGQASNTEAFF.

The chain links TRBV6-4 to TRBJ2-4; possibly TRBD2 for D (6 bases). Trimming removed 4 bases at V and 0 bases at J, with 22 bases between. Germline V CDR1 and CDR2: MRHNA, SNTAGT. The CDR3 length is 19 residues. The CDR3 sequence: CASSVPSAASDIAKNIQYF. The CDR3, as DNA: TGTGCCAGCAGTGTACCTAGCGCGGCTAGCGATATAGCCAAAAACATTCAGTACTTC.

In this sample, this clonotype turned up once. The rearrangement joins TRBV4-1 to TRBJ1-3; no clear D gene. The ends were cut back, 1 base at V and 7 bases at J, with 11 bases in the middle. The CDR3 extends over 14 amino acids. Germline CDR1 and CDR2: MGHRA and YSYEKL. DNA for the CDR3: TGCGCCAGCAGCCAAGGGAGGAAATCGAACACCATATATTTT. It specifies CASSQGRKSNTIYF.

This chain connects TRBV12-3 or TRBV12-4 to TRBJ2-3, with D uncertain. This CDR3 comprises 15 residues. V lost 6 bases and J lost 0, with 13 bases in between. This CDR3 is CASRNTYSSTDTQYF. The CDR3 region has the DNA TGTGCCAGCAGGAATACCTATTCTAGCACAGATACGCAGTATTTT.

This chain joins TRBV18 and TRBJ1-6, with 8 bases aligning to TRBD1. The CDR3 has 17 residues. Per germline, CDR1 KGHSH and CDR2 LQKENI. The trim removed 0 bases at V and 5 bases at J, leaving 6 bases unmatched. The CDR3 nucleotides read TGTGCCAGCTCACCACCGGGGCAGGGGGCAGATAATTCACCCCTCCACTTT. It is translated as CASSPPGQGADNSPLHF.

The chain links TRBV30 to TRBJ2-5, with 14 bases matching TRBD2. V dropped 4 bases and J dropped 5; count of bases not matched to a gene: 6. Germline V gene data show CDR1 as GTSNPN and CDR2 as SVGIG (reference sequence). The CDR3 contains 15 residues. The CDR3: CAWTGTSGSKETQYF. The CDR3, as DNA: TGTGCCTGGACCGGGACTAGCGGGAGTAAGGAGACCCAGTACTTC.

The CDR3: CASSLGQDPIYEQYF. DNA for the CDR3: TGTGCCAGCAGCTTAGGTCAGGACCCCATCTACGAGCAGTACTTC. V is TRBV7-9 and J is TRBJ2-7; D is uncertain. The CDR3 has 15 amino acids. Per germline, CDR1 SEHNR and CDR2 FQNEAQ (reference sequence). V was shortened by 1 base and J by 3 bases, with 13 bases between the two germline ends.

V gene TRBV6-5 combines with J gene TRBJ1-4; D remains unclear. V was pared by 0 bases and J by 13 bases, with 9 bases between. Germline CDR1 is MNHEY and CDR2 is SVGAGI. The CDR3 length is 12 residues. CDR3 in DNA: TGTGCCAGCAGTTACTCTGGCAACGGACTGTTTTTT. Translating it yields CASSYSGNGLFF.

This clonotype was observed a handful of times. This rearrangement joins TRBV7-9 to TRBJ2-7; TRBD1 matches 10 bases. Trimming cost V 5 bases and J 5 bases; bases outside gene matches: 6. Germline loops: CDR1 SEHNR, CDR2 FQNEAQ (reference sequence). The CDR3 spans 14 residues. The CDR3 is CASSNRDRGNEQYF. The CDR3, as DNA: TGTGCCAGCAGCAACCGGGACAGGGGTAACGAGCAGTACTTC.

The rearrangement uses TRBV6-4 and TRBJ1-2; 11 nucleotides align to TRBD1. This CDR3 spans 16 amino acids. CDR1 is MRHNA, CDR2 SNTAGT, per germline. J was trimmed by 4 bases and V by 6 bases; bases with no gene match: 10. The CDR3 nucleotides read TGTGCCAGCAGGCCTCCCGGCGGGACAGGGGGCTATGGCTACACCTTC. Its protein product is CASRPPGGTGGYGYTF.